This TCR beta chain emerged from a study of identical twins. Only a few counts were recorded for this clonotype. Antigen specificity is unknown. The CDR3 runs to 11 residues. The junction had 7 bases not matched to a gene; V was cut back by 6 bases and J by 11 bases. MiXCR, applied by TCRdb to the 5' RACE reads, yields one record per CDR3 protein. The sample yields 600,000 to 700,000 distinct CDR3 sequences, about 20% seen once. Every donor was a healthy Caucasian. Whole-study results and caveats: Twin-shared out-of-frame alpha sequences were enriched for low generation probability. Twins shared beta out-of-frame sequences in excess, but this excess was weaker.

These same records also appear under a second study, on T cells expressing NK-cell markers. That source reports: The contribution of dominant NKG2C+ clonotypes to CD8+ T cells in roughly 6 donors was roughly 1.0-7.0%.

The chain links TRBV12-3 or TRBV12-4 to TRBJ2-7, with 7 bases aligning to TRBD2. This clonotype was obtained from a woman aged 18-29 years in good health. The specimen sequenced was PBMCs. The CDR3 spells CASRTGTIKYF. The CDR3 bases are TGTGCCAGCAGGACCGGGACTATAAAGTACTTC.